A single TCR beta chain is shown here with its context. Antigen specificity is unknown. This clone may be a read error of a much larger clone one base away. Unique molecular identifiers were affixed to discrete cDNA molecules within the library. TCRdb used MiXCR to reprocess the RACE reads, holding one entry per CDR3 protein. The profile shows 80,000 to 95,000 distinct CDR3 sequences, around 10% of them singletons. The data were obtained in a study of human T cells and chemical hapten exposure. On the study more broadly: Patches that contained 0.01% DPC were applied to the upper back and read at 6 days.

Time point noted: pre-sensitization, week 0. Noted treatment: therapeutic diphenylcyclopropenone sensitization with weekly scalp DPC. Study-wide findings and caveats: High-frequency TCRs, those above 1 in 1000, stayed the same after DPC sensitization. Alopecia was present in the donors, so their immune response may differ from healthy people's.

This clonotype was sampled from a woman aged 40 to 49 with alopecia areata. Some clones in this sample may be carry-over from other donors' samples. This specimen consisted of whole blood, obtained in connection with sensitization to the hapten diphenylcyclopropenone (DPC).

The CDR3 nucleotides are TGTGCCAGCAGCCCGACAGGGAGTGACACAGATACGCAGTATTTT. This encodes CASSPTGSDTDTQYF. This chain joins TRBV6-2 or TRBV6-3 and TRBJ2-3; 7 bases are shared with TRBD1. J gave up 2 bases and V 6 bases, and 8 bases lay outside the gene matches. Germline CDR1 MNHEY, CDR2 SVGEGT. The CDR3 runs 15 residues.